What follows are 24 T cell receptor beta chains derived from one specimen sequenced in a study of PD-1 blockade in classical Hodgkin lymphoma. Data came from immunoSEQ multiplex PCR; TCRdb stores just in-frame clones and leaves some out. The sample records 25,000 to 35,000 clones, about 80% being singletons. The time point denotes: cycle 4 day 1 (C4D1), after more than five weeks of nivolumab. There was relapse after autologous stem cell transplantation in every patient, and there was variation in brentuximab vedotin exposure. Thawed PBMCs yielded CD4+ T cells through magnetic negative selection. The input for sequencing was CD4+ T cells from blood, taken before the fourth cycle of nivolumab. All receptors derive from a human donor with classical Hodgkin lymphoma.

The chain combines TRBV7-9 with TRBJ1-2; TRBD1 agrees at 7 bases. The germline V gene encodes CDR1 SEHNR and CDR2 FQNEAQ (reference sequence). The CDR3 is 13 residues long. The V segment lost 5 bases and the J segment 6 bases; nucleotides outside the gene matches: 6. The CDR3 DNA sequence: TGTGCCAGCAGCATACTACAGGGGCATGGCTACACCTTC. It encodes CASSILQGHGYTF.

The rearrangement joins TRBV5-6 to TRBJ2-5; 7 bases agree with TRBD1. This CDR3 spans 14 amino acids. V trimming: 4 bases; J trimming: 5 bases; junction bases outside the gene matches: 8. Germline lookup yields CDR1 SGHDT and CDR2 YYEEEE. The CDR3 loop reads CASSVGQVGETQYF. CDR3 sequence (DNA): TGTGCCAGCAGCGTAGGACAGGTAGGGGAGACCCAGTACTTC. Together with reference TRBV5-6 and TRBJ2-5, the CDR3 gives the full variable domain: DAGVTQSPTHLIKTRGQQVTLRCSPKSGHDTVSWYQQALGQGPQFIFQYYEEEERQRGNFPDRFSGHQFPNYSSELNVNALLLGDSALYLCASSVGQVGETQYFGPGTRLLVL.

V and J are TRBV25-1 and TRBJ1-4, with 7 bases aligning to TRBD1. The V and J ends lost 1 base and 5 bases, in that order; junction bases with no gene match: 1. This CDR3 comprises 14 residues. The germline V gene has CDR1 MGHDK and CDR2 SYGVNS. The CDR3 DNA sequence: TGTGCCAGCAGTGAATGGGACAGCAATGAAAAACTGTTTTTT. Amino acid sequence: CASSEWDSNEKLFF.

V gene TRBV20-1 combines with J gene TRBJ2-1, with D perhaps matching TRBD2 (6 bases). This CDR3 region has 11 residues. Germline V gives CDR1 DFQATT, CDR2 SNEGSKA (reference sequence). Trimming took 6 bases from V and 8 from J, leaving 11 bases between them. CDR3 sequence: CSAPSGYEQFF. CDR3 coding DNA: TGCAGTGCCCCAAGCGGGTATGAGCAGTTCTTC.

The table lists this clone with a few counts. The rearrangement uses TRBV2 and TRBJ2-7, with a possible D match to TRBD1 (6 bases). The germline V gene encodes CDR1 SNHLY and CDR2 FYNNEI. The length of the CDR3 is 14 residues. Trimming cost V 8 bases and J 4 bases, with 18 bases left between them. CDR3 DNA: TGTGCCAGCGGCGCCGGGACATTTGATTACGAGCAGTACTTC. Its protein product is CASGAGTFDYEQYF.

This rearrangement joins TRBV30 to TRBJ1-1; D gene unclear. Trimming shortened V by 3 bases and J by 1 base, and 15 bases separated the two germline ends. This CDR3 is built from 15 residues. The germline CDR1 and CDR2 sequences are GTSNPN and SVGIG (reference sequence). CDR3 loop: CAWSGGVESNTEAFF. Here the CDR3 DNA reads TGTGCCTGGAGCGGCGGAGTTGAGTCGAACACTGAAGCTTTCTTT.

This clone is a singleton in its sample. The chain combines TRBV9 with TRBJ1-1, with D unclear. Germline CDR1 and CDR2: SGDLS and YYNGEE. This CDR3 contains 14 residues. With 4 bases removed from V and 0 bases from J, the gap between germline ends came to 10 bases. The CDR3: CASSLGYMNTEAFF. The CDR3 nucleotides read TGTGCCAGCAGCTTAGGCTACATGAACACTGAAGCTTTCTTT.

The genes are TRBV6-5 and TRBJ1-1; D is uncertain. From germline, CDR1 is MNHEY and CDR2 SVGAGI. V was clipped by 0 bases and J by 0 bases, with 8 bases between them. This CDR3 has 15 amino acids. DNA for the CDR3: TGTGCCAGCAGTTACTCGACTGTGCTGAACACTGAAGCTTTCTTT. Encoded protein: CASSYSTVLNTEAFF.

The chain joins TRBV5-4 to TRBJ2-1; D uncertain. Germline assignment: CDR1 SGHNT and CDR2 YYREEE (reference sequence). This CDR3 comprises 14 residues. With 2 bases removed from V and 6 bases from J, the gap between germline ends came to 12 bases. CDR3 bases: TGTGCCAGCAGCTTAGGAGTTGGGTCCAATGAGCAGTTCTTC. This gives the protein CASSLGVGSNEQFF.

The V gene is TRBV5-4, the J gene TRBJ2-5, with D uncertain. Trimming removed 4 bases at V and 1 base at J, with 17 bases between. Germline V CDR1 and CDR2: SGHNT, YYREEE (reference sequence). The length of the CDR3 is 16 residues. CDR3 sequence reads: CASSHQRVAFQETQYF. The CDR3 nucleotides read TGTGCCAGCAGCCATCAGCGTGTAGCCTTCCAAGAGACCCAGTACTTC.

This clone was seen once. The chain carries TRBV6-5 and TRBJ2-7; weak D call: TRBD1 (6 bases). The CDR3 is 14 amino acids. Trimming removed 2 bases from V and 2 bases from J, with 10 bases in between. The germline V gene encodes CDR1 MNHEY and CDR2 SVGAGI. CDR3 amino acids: CASSYDRTTYEQYF. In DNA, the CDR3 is TGTGCCAGCAGTTACGACAGGACGACCTACGAGCAGTACTTC.

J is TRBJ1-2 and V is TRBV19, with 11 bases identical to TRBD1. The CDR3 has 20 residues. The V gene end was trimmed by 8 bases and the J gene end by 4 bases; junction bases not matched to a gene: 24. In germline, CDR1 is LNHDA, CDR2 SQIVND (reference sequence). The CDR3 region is CASEDVRTGGGQGFGYGYTF. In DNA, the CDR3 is TGTGCCAGTGAAGACGTGCGGACAGGGGGCGGACAAGGATTTGGCTATGGCTACACCTTC.

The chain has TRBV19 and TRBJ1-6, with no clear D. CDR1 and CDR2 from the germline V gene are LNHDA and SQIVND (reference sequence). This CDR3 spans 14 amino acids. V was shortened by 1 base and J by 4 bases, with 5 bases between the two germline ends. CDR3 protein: CASSIAQYNSPLHF. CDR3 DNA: TGTGCCAGTAGTATAGCACAGTATAATTCACCCCTCCACTTT.

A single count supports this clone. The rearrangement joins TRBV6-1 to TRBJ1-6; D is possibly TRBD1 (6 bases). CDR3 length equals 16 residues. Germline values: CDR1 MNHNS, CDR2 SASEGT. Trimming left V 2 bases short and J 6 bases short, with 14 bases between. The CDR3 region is CASSELIGQSNSPLHF. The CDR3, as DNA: TGTGCCAGCAGTGAACTTATCGGACAGAGTAATTCACCCCTCCACTTT.

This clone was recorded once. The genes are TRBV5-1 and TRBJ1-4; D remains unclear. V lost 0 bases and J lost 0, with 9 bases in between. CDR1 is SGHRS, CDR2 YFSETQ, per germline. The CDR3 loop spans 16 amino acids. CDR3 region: CASSLAGPATNEKLFF. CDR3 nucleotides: TGCGCCAGCAGCTTGGCCGGCCCCGCAACTAATGAAAAACTGTTTTTT.

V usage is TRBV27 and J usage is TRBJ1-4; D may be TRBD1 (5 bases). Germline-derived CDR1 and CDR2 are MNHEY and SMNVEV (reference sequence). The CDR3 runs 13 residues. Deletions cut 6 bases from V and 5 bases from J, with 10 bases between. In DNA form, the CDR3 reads TGTGCCAGCAGCCACGAGGGGAATGAAAAACTGTTTTTT. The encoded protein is CASSHEGNEKLFF. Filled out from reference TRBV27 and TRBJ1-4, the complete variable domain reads EAQVTQNPRYLITVTGKKLTVTCSQNMNHEYMSWYRQDPGLGLRQIYYSMNVEVTDKGDVPEGYKVSRKEKRNFPLILESPSPNQTSLYFCASSHEGNEKLFFGSGTQLSVL.

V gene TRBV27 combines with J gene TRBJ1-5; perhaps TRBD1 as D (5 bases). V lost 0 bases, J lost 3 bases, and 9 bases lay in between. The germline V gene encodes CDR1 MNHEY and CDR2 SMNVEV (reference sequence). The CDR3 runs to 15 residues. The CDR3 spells CASSLSGGFNQPQHF. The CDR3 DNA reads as TGTGCCAGCAGTTTATCGGGGGGATTCAATCAGCCCCAGCATTTT.

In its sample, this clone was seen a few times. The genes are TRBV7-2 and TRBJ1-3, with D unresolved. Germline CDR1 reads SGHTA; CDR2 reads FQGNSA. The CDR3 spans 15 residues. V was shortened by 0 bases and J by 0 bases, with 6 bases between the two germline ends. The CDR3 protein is CASSLAVGSGNTIYF. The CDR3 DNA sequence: TGTGCCAGCAGCTTAGCGGTGGGCTCTGGAAACACCATATATTTT.

The CDR3: CASSLLEDRGGGYTF. For the CDR3, the DNA is TGTGCCAGCAGTTTGCTAGAGGACAGGGGGGGTGGCTACACCTTC. The chain uses TRBV28 and TRBJ1-2; the match to TRBD1 covers 10 bases. The CDR3 consists of 15 residues. V lost 3 bases, J lost 7 bases, and 8 bases stayed unmatched. Germline V CDR1 and CDR2: MDHEN, SYDVKM.

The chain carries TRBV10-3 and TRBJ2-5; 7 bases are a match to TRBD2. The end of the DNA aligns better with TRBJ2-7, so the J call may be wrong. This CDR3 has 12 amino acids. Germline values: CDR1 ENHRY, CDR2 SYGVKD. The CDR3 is CAIGRGSYEQYF. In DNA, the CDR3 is TGTGCCATAGGGAGGGGCTCCTACGAGCAGTACTTC.

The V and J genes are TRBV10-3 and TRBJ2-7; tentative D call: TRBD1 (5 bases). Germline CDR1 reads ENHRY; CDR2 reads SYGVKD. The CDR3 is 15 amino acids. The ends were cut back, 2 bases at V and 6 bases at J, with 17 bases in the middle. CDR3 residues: CAISEDRPPEGEQYF. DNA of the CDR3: TGTGCCATCAGTGAGGACAGACCTCCGGAAGGCGAGCAGTACTTC.

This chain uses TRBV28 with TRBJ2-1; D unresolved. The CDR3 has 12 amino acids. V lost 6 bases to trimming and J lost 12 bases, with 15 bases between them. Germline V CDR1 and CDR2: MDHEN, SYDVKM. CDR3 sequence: CASSPAPPGQFF. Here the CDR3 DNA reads TGTGCCAGCAGCCCTGCCCCGCCGGGGCAGTTCTTC.

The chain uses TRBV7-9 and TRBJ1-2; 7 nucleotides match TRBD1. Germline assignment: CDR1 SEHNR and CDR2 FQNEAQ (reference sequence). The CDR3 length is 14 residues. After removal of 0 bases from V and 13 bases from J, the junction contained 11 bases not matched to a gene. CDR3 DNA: TGTGCCAGCAGCTTAGCTCAGGGAACAGGGGCCGGCACCTTC. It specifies CASSLAQGTGAGTF.

CDR3 DNA: TGTGCCAGTAGTGGACCGGGACAGGTAGGGGGCTATAATTCACCCCTCCACTTT. Amino acids: CASSGPGQVGGYNSPLHF. The chain is built from TRBV19 and TRBJ1-6, with 8 bases that match TRBD1. Germline CDR1 reads LNHDA; CDR2 reads SQIVND (reference sequence). V lost 5 bases and J lost 3; bases outside the gene matches: 12. The CDR3 contains 18 residues.